This is a list of T cell receptor beta chains from one sample in a study of blood T cell repertoires in COVID-19. The method was immunoSEQ multiplex PCR; TCRdb's version includes in-frame clones alone and lacks a portion of them. The sample yields approximately 140,000 clones, around nine tenths seen once. Sequencing was performed on peripheral blood. The origin of the receptors is a man aged 55 to 70 with active or convalescent COVID-19. CDR3s include the opening cysteine and the closing phenylalanine or tryptophan. Each record gives: D gene, clone size, V gene, J gene, CDR3 DNA, CDR3 protein. D genes are given only for firm matches. Not every row has a clone size; where given, it reads once, few, many or a size class.

D: TRBD2; size: once; V: TRBV5-6; J: TRBJ2-5; DNA: TGTGCCAGCAGCTGGGCCGGGACTAGCGGGAAAGAGACCCAGTACTTC; CDR3: CASSWAGTSGKETQYF
D: TRBD1; size: once; V: TRBV14; J: TRBJ2-7; DNA: TGTGCCAGCAGCCAACACAGGGGTGCGCAGTACTTC; CDR3: CASSQHRGAQYF
D: -; size: -; V: TRBV9; J: TRBJ2-3; DNA: TGTGCCAGCACAGGAGGGAGGGGGACAGATACGCAGTATTTT; CDR3: CASTGGRGTDTQYF
D: -; size: -; V: TRBV6-6; J: TRBJ2-5; DNA: TGTGCCAGCAAAAGGGAGGGGGTCGAGACCCAGTACTTC; CDR3: CASKREGVETQYF
D: -; size: -; V: TRBV6-5; J: TRBJ1-1; DNA: TGTGCCAGCAGTTACTCCCAGAACACTGAAGCTTTCTTT; CDR3: CASSYSQNTEAFF
D: TRBD2; size: -; V: TRBV6-5; J: TRBJ2-1; DNA: TGTGCCAGCAGTTCGCCGGGGGGGGCTGGGGCTAATGAGCAGTTCTTC; CDR3: CASSSPGGAGANEQFF
D: TRBD2; size: -; V: TRBV27; J: TRBJ2-3; DNA: TGTGCCAGCAGTTCTCTAGCGGGAGGGCCTGGGTCTACGCAGTATTTT; CDR3: CASSSLAGGPGSTQYF
D: -; size: -; V: TRBV9; J: TRBJ2-1; DNA: TGTGCCAGCAGCGCAACCGACGGGGGGCGCACCTACAATGAGCAGTTCTTC; CDR3: CASSATDGGRTYNEQFF
D: -; size: -; V: TRBV5-4; J: TRBJ2-5; DNA: TGTGCCAGCAGCTTGCCCCAGGAGACCCAGTACTTC; CDR3: CASSLPQETQYF
D: -; size: -; V: TRBV18; J: TRBJ1-4; DNA: TGTGCCAGCTCACCACAACAGGGTGATGAAAAACTGTTTTTT; CDR3: CASSPQQGDEKLFF
D: -; size: -; V: TRBV5-6; J: TRBJ1-1; DNA: TGTGCCAGCAGCTTGGGAGGTGGCACTGAAGCTTTCTTT; CDR3: CASSLGGGTEAFF
D: -; size: -; V: TRBV19; J: TRBJ1-1; DNA: TGTGCCAGTAGTAAGGCAGGGAGGGCTGAAGCTTTCTTT; CDR3: CASSKAGRAEAFF
D: TRBD1; size: -; V: TRBV29-1; J: TRBJ1-4; DNA: TGCAGCGTTGAAAAGACAGGGGAGGAAAAACTGTTTTTT; CDR3: CSVEKTGEEKLFF